The 24 T cell receptor beta chains presented below share a single source sample, sequenced in a study of T-cell reconstitution after alpha-beta-depleted transplantation in children. A library of TCRbeta sequences, prepared with unique molecular identifiers, was generated. MiXCR was run by TCRdb on the PCR reads, yielding one entry per CDR3 protein. The sample consists of hundreds of thousands of distinct CDR3 sequences, under 15% of them appearing once. The sample in question was PBMCs, mostly from graft donor cells, obtained 360 days after TCRalphabeta/CD19-depleted stem cell transplant. The receptors come from a male patient younger than 18 who had a stem cell transplant for acute myeloid leukemia, so the T cells may come from the graft donor.

This clonotype was picked up many times. This chain links TRBV10-3 with TRBJ2-3; D possibly uses TRBD1 or TRBD2 (5 bases each). The length of the CDR3 is 10 residues. Trimming removed 8 bases from V and 5 bases from J, with 5 bases in between. Germline CDR1 ENHRY, CDR2 SYGVKD. CDR3 amino acids: CAIGGDTQYF. The CDR3 region has the DNA TGTGCCATCGGGGGAGATACGCAGTATTTT.

This clonotype was seen repeatedly, ten times or more. The chain links TRBV28 to TRBJ1-5; no reliable D call. The CDR3 extends over 13 amino acids. Per the germline V gene, CDR1 is MDHEN and CDR2 is SYDVKM. Trimming removed 4 bases from V and 4 bases from J, with 8 bases in between. The CDR3 DNA is TGTGCCAGCAGTTCCATCACTAATCAGCCCCAGCATTTT. Amino acids: CASSSITNQPQHF.

This clonotype was observed a handful of times. This sequence joins TRBV4-3 and TRBJ2-3, with D tentatively TRBD1 (5 bases). In germline, CDR1 is LGHNA, CDR2 YSLEER. The CDR3 has 13 residues. V was cut by 6 bases and J by 2 bases, with 9 bases left in between. The CDR3 here is CASSGHSTDTQYF. Here the CDR3 DNA reads TGCGCCAGCAGTGGACATTCCACAGATACGCAGTATTTT.

The chain links TRBV6-2 or TRBV6-3 to TRBJ2-1; maybe TRBD2 (6 bases). From germline, CDR1 is MNHEY and CDR2 SVGEGT. The CDR3 consists of 15 residues. The V gene lost 8 bases and the J gene lost 8 bases, with 22 bases spanning the gap. The CDR3 loop is CASLLTRGLRYEQFF. DNA for the CDR3: TGTGCCAGCCTCTTGACGCGGGGTCTGAGGTATGAGCAGTTCTTC.

This clonotype was counted only a few times. This rearrangement joins TRBV7-2 to TRBJ2-7; 11 bases are shared with TRBD1. Germline CDR1 and CDR2: SGHTA and FQGNSA. V shed 8 bases and J 6 bases; nucleotides not matched to a gene: 9. The CDR3 length is 14 residues. The CDR3 protein is CASARDRGTGEQYF. The CDR3 region has the DNA TGTGCCAGCGCCCGGGACAGGGGGACGGGCGAGCAGTACTTC.

This clonotype appeared many times. The chain uses TRBV5-1 and TRBJ2-1; TRBD2 might be the D (5 bases). This CDR3 region has 17 residues. From germline, CDR1 is SGHRS and CDR2 YFSETQ. Trimming stripped 4 bases from V and 3 bases from J, with 20 bases between. In nucleotides, the CDR3 is TGCGCCAGCAGCATCCGGGGAGCGGCACTCGTCTACAATGAGCAGTTCTTC. It codes for CASSIRGAALVYNEQFF.

This clonotype appeared many times. V is TRBV29-1 and J is TRBJ2-5; no reliable D call. V was trimmed by 5 bases and J by 5 bases, leaving 12 bases between them. CDR3 size: 12 residues. Per germline, CDR1 SQVTM and CDR2 ANQGSEA. In DNA, the CDR3 is TGCAGCGTTTCTCCCGCCCTGGAGACCCAGTACTTC. Its protein product is CSVSPALETQYF.

This clonotype showed up just a few times. The rearrangement joins TRBV20-1 to TRBJ1-1; D gene ambiguous. This CDR3 is 14 amino acids long. V was trimmed by 1 base and J by 0 bases, leaving 9 bases between them. Germline V gene data show CDR1 as DFQATT and CDR2 as SNEGSKA (reference sequence). The CDR3 reads CSARVAAMNTEAFF. The CDR3 DNA reads TGCAGTGCTAGAGTCGCAGCTATGAACACTGAAGCTTTCTTT.

V usage is TRBV5-6 and J usage is TRBJ2-7, with 7 bases fitting TRBD2. The V gene end was trimmed by 2 bases and the J gene end by 1 base; junction bases not matched to a gene: 3. CDR1 and CDR2 from the germline V gene are SGHDT and YYEEEE. The CDR3 length is 14 residues. CDR3 in amino acids: CASSFVRESYEQYF. CDR3 nucleotides: TGTGCCAGCAGCTTCGTGCGGGAGTCCTACGAGCAGTACTTC.

The gene calls are TRBV14 and TRBJ2-4, with TRBD2 matching 9 bases. The CDR3 extends over 17 amino acids. CDR1 is SGHDN and CDR2 is FVKESK in the germline V gene. With V trimmed by 9 bases and J by 8 bases, 20 bases remained unmatched. The CDR3 is CASPYPLGKAGGYIQYF. The CDR3, as DNA: TGTGCCAGTCCATACCCCTTAGGAAAAGCGGGAGGTTACATTCAGTACTTC. Full variable domain (rest looked up from reference TRBV14 and TRBJ2-4): EAGVTQFPSHSVIEKGQTVTLRCDPISGHDNLYWYRRVMGKEIKFLLHFVKESKQDESGMPNNRFLAERTGGTYSTLKVQPAELEDSGVYFCASPYPLGKAGGYIQYFGAGTRLSVL.

This clonotype was found a few times. This sequence joins TRBV20-1 and TRBJ2-1; TRBD2 matches 9 bases. The trim removed 5 bases at V and 5 bases at J, leaving 4 bases unmatched. CDR3 length: 13 residues. Per the germline V gene, CDR1 is DFQATT and CDR2 is SNEGSKA (reference sequence). Here the CDR3 reads CSAQTSGHNEQFF. The CDR3 bases are TGCAGTGCTCAAACTAGCGGGCACAATGAGCAGTTCTTC.

Many counts were recorded for this clonotype. Its ends do not fully match the called genes, so a read error is possible. The CDR3 sequence: CASSFSVGSYNEQFF. As DNA, the CDR3 is TGTGCTAGCAGCTTTTCCGTAGGATCCTACAATGAGCAGTTCTTC. V gene TRBV7-7 combines with J gene TRBJ2-1; D not resolved. The germline V gene has CDR1 SSHAT and CDR2 FNYEAQ (reference sequence). CDR3 size: 15 residues.

This clonotype was recorded at least ten times. The rearrangement joins TRBV15 to TRBJ2-2, with 10 bases matching TRBD2. The CDR3 spans 17 residues. The ends lost 0 bases at V and 2 bases at J; junction bases unmatched: 3. Germline loops: CDR1 LNHNV, CDR2 YYDKDF (reference sequence). The CDR3 DNA follows: TGTGCCACCAGCAGAGATCGGACTAGCGGTAACACCGGGGAGCTGTTTTTT. Amino acids: CATSRDRTSGNTGELFF. The complete variable domain, with remaining parts taken from reference TRBV15 and TRBJ2-2, reads DAMVIQNPRYQVTQFGKPVTLSCSQTLNHNVMYWYQQKSSQAPKLLFHYYDKDFNNEADTPDNFQSRRPNTSFCFLDIRSPGLGDTAMYLCATSRDRTSGNTGELFFGEGSRLTVL.

The genes are TRBV6-5 and TRBJ2-5; D uncertain. CDR1 is MNHEY, CDR2 SVGAGI, per germline. This CDR3 comprises 13 residues. The V end lost 7 bases, the J end lost 0 bases, and 9 bases lay between the germline ends. The DNA for the CDR3 is TGTGCCAGCAACTACTTGTACCAAGAGACCCAGTACTTC. This gives the protein CASNYLYQETQYF.

The chain links TRBV7-8 to TRBJ2-7, with 10 bases lining up with TRBD2. V lost 1 base to trimming and J lost 1 base; unmatched junction nucleotides: 4. This CDR3 comprises 16 residues. CDR1 SGHVS and CDR2 FQNEAQ come from the germline V gene. CDR3 DNA: TGTGCCAGCAGCTTAGTTAGCGGGAGGCCTTCCTACGAGCAGTACTTC. This encodes CASSLVSGRPSYEQYF.

This chain uses TRBV27 with TRBJ2-5; the D gene is possibly TRBD1 (5 bases). The length of the CDR3 is 15 residues. V was cut by 2 bases and J by 4 bases, with 14 bases left in between. The germline gives CDR1 MNHEY, CDR2 SMNVEV (reference sequence). The CDR3 sequence is CASSLDRRAAETQYF. The CDR3 DNA reads TGTGCCAGCAGTTTAGATCGCAGGGCAGCAGAGACCCAGTACTTC.

At least ten counts were recorded for this clonotype. This chain links TRBV29-1 with TRBJ2-7; a weak D match, TRBD2 (7 bases). V lost 4 bases to trimming and J lost 0 bases, with 10 bases between them. Germline V lookup: CDR1 SQVTM, CDR2 ANQGSEA. There are 13 residues in the CDR3. The CDR3 DNA follows: TGCAGCGTTGTAGGGGGGGCCTCCTACGAGCAGTACTTC. Translation gives CSVVGGASYEQYF.

The chain uses TRBV27 and TRBJ2-4; D might be TRBD2 (6 bases). The germline CDR1 and CDR2 sequences are MNHEY and SMNVEV (reference sequence). This CDR3 is 15 amino acids long. V lost 6 bases to trimming and J lost 8 bases, with 20 bases between them. The CDR3 DNA is TGTGCCAGCAGCAGACTAGGGGCCGGTAACGACATTCAGTACTTC. It translates to CASSRLGAGNDIQYF.

This rearrangement joins TRBV4-1 to TRBJ2-5; D not certain. CDR1 and CDR2 from the germline V gene are MGHRA and YSYEKL. V lost 0 bases, J lost 5 bases, and 10 bases lay in between. This CDR3 is built from 14 residues. The DNA of the CDR3 is TGCGCCAGCAGCCAAGAGGGCCGATTGGAGACCCAGTACTTC. Translation: CASSQEGRLETQYF.

J is TRBJ2-7 and V is TRBV9; 9 positions agree with TRBD2. The CDR3 spans 15 residues. Germline CDR1 and CDR2: SGDLS and YYNGEE. Unmatched junction bases numbered 6, after V lost 0 bases and J lost 5 bases. CDR3 DNA sequence: TGTGCCAGCAGCGTAGGGACTAGCGATGTAGACGAGCAGTACTTC. Its protein is CASSVGTSDVDEQYF.

This clonotype was recorded a few times. The J gene is TRBJ2-2, the V gene TRBV27; TRBD1 agrees at 10 bases. The V gene's germline CDR1 is MNHEY and CDR2 SMNVEV (reference sequence). Trimming at V came to 6 bases and at J to 4 bases, leaving 14 bases not matched to a gene. This CDR3 contains 18 residues. The DNA of the CDR3 is TGTGCCAGCAGGGGGGACAGGGGACCTAAACCCCTCACCGGGGAGCTGTTTTTT. It encodes CASRGDRGPKPLTGELFF.

This clonotype turned up a few times. The chain has TRBV6-2 or TRBV6-3 and TRBJ2-1, with D possibly being TRBD2 (5 bases). Germline CDR1 reads MNHEY; CDR2 reads SVGEGT. Trimming removed 0 bases from V and 1 base from J, with 16 bases in between. The CDR3 length is 18 residues. CDR3 loop: CASSYSRLGSGSYNEQFF. The CDR3 region has the DNA TGTGCCAGCAGTTACTCTCGGTTGGGGAGTGGGTCCTACAATGAGCAGTTCTTC.

This clonotype showed up many times. CDR3 DNA sequence: TGCAGTGCCCACGTCGGGGGGGGGTACAATGAGCAGTTCTTC. Residues: CSAHVGGGYNEQFF. J is TRBJ2-1 and V is TRBV20-1; 8 bases fit TRBD2. Germline loops: CDR1 DFQATT, CDR2 SNEGSKA (reference sequence). The CDR3 loop spans 14 amino acids. V trimming: 6 bases; J trimming: 4 bases; junction bases outside the gene matches: 8.

This clonotype was observed at least ten times. V gene TRBV20-1 combines with J gene TRBJ2-1; weak D call: TRBD2 (7 bases). V lost 0 bases, J lost 0 bases, and 15 bases lay in between. The CDR3 covers 17 residues. In germline, CDR1 is DFQATT, CDR2 SNEGSKA (reference sequence). In DNA form, the CDR3 reads TGCAGTGCTAGAGATTCGGGGGGCAGAAGCTCCTACAATGAGCAGTTCTTC. Translated: CSARDSGGRSSYNEQFF.